This TCR beta chain is from a study of T cell responses to AZD1222 COVID-19 vaccine. Study-level results: The number of AZD1222 recipients seropositive at baseline was only 6 or 7.

This clone is a singleton in its sample. Its antigen remains unidentified. Some clones are missing from TCRdb's copy, which holds only in-frame ones; the method was immunoSEQ multiplex PCR. The sample includes roughly 140,000 clones, 75% to 95% of them seen just once. The input for sequencing was peripheral blood, taken on day 0 of MenACWY control vaccination. The clonotype originates from an adult in good health.

CDR3 sequence (DNA): TGTGCCAGCAGAGAGTGGGGCAATCAGCCCCAGCATTTT. This translates into CASREWGNQPQHF. The chain uses TRBV6-5 and TRBJ1-5, with D unresolved. This CDR3 has 13 residues. The germline V gene encodes CDR1 MNHEY and CDR2 SVGAGI. Trimming pared 6 bases from V and 2 bases from J, leaving 8 bases between.